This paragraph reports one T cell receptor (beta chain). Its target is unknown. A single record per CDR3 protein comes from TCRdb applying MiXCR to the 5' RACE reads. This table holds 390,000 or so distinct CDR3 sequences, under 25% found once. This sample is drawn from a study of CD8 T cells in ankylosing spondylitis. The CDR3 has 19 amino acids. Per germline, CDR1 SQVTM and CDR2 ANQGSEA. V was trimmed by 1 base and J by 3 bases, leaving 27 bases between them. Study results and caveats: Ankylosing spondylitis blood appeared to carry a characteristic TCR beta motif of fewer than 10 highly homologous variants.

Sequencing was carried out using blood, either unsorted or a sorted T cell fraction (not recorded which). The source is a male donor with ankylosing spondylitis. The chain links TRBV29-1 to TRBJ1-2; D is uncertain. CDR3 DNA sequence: TGCAGCGTTGAAGCTTTTTCGGGAGGTCAGGCGAGTCCTTACTATGGCTACACCTTC. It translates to CSVEAFSGGQASPYYGYTF. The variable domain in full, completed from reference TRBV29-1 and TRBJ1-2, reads SAVISQKPSRDICQRGTSLTIQCQVDSQVTMMFWYRQQPGQSLTLIATANQGSEATYESGFVIDKFPISRPNLTFSTLTVSNMSPEDSSIYLCSVEAFSGGQASPYYGYTFGSGTRLTVV.